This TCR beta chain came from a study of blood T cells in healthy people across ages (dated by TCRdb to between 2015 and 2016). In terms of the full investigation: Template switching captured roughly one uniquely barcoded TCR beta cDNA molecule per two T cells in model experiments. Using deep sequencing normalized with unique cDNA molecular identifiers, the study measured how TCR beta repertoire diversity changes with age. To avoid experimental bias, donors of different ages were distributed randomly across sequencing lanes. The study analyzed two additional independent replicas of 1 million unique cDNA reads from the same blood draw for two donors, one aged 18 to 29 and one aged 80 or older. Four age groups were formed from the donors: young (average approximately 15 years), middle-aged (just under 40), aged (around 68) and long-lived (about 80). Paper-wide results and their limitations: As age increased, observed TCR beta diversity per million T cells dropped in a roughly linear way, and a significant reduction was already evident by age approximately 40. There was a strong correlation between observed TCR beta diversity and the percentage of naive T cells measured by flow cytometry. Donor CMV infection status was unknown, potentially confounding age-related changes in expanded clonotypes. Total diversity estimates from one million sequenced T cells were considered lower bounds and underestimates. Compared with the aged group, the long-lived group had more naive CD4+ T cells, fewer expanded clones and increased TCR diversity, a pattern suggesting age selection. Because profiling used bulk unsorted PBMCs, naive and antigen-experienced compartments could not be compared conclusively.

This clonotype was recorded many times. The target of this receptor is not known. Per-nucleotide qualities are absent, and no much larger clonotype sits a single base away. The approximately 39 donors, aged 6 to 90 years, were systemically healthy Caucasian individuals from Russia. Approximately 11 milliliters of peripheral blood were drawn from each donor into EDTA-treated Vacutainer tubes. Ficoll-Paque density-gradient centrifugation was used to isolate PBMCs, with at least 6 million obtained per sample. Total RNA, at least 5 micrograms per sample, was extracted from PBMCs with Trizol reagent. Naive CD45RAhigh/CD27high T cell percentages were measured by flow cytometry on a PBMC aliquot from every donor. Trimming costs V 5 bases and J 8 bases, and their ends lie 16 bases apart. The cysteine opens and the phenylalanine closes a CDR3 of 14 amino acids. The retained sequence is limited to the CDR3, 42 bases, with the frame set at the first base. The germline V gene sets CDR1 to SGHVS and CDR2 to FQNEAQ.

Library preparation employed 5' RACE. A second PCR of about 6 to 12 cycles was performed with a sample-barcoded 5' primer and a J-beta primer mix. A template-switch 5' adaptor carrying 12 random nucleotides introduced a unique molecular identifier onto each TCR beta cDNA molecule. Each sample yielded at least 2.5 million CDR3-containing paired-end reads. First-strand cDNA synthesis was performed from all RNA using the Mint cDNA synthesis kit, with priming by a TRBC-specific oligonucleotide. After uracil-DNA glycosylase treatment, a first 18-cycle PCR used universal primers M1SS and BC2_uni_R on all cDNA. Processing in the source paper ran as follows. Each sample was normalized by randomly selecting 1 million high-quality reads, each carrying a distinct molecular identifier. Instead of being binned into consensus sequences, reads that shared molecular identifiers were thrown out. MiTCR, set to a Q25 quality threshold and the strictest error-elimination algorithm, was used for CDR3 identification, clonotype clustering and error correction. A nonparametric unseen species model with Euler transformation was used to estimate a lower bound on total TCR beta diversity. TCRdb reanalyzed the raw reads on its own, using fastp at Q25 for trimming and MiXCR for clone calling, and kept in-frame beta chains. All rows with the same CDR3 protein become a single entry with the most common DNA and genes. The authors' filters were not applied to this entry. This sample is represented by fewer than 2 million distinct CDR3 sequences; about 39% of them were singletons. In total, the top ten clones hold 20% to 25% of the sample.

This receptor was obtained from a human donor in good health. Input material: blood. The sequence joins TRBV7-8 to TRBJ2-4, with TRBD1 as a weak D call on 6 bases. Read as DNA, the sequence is TGTGCCAGCAGCCCAACTACAGGGAGAGACATTCAGTACTTC. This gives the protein CASSPTTGRDIQYF.